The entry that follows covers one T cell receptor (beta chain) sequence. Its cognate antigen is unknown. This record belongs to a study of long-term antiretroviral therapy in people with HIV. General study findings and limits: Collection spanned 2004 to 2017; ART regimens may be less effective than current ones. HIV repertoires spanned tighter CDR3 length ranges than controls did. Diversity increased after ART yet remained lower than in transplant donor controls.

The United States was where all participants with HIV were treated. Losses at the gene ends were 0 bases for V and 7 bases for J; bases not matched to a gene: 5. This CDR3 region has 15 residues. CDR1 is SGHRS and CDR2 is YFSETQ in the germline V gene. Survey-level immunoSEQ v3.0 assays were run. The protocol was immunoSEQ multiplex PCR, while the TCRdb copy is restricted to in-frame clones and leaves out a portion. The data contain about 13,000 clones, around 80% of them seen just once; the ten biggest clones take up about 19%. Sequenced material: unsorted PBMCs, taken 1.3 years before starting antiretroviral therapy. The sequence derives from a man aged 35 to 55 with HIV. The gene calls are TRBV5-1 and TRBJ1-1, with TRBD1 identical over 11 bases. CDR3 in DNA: TGCGCCAGCAGCTTGGACATTGGGACAGGGGGTGAAGCTTTCTTT. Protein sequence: CASSLDIGTGGEAFF.